This T cell receptor (beta chain) originates from a study of beta chain features in type 1 diabetes. Study results and limitations: Patients with type 1 diabetes carried fewer insertions and had more deletions at their VDJ junctions. Significant though moderate, a shortening of TCRB CDR3s appeared in all four CD4+ subsets of Type 1 diabetes patients. Healthy donors had naive, central memory and Treg TCRB repertoires that appeared less similar than those seen among patients.

Sequencing targeted expressed TCRB transcripts, as all isolated RNA had been reverse transcribed. TCRdb's table, derived via immunoSEQ multiplex PCR, lists solely in-frame clones and lacks some. The profile covers approximately 360,000 clones, with 10% to 15% appearing a single time and 0.0095% to 0.011% taken by the ten largest. The germline V gene has CDR1 GTSNPN and CDR2 SVGIG (reference sequence). The CDR3 contains 12 residues. This clone was detected only a few times. Its antigen is not identified. Compared with germline, one end of the junction differs, possibly owing to a read error. CD45RO/CCR7/CD25/CD127/CD95/CD27 separated CD4+ naive, central memory, regulatory and stem cell-like memory cells by sorting.

Material for sequencing was naive CD4+ T cells from blood. The TCR was taken from a woman in her late teens or twenties with type 1 diabetes. The chain joins TRBV30 to TRBJ2-7, with TRBD1 as a possible D gene (5 bases). CDR3 amino acids: CAWSSMAGKACF. CDR3 DNA sequence: TGTGCCTGGAGCTCGATGGCAGGGAAAGCGTGCTTC.